The 2 T cell receptor beta chains below all came from one sample that was sequenced in a study of blood T cell repertoires in COVID-19. Measured with immunoSEQ multiplex PCR; TCRdb has only the in-frame clones, and not every one. The sample holds 150,000 to 200,000 clones, approximately 85% seen once. Material for sequencing was PBMCs or T cells enriched from blood (not recorded which). The receptors shown here come from a woman between 18 and 30 years old who had recovered from COVID-19.

The V call is TRBV10-3, the J call TRBJ1-6; 8 positions agree with TRBD1. This CDR3 spans 15 amino acids. V lost 7 bases, J lost 5 bases, and 7 bases stayed unmatched. Germline V gene sequence: CDR1 ENHRY, CDR2 SYGVKD. The CDR3, as DNA: TGTGCCATCACCCCGGACAGGGCAAATAATTCACCCCTCCACTTT. It encodes CAITPDRANNSPLHF.

This clone was detected only a few times. This chain connects TRBV19 to TRBJ1-2; D not resolved. The CDR3 loop spans 14 amino acids. Germline assignment: CDR1 LNHDA and CDR2 SQIVND (reference sequence). Trimming removed 6 bases from V and 4 bases from J, with 15 bases in between. Here the CDR3 reads CASSPARQAYGYTF. CDR3 coding DNA: TGTGCCAGTAGCCCCGCCCGGCAGGCCTATGGCTACACCTTC.